The count of the clone carrying this T cell receptor (beta chain) is one. Its antigen is undetermined. V was pared by 3 bases and J by 5 bases, with 7 bases between. The CDR3 has 12 residues. In germline, CDR1 is MRHNA, CDR2 SNTAGT. This specimen comes from a study of T cell responses to AZD1222 COVID-19 vaccine. General study findings and limits: Spike-specific TCR breadth and depth rose after two AZD1222 doses.

Sequencing used immunoSEQ multiplex PCR; TCRdb keeps in-frame clones, though not all of them. The repertoire consists of fewer than 120,000 clones, with roughly 92% occurring once and the leading ten covering over 2%. Sequencing used peripheral blood, obtained 28 days after the second AZD1222 dose. V usage is TRBV6-4 and J usage is TRBJ1-2; D ambiguous. The sequence was collected from an adult who received the AZD1222 COVID-19 vaccine. The CDR3 protein is CASSDVGYGYTF. The CDR3 DNA reads TGTGCCAGCAGTGATGTGGGTTATGGCTACACCTTC.